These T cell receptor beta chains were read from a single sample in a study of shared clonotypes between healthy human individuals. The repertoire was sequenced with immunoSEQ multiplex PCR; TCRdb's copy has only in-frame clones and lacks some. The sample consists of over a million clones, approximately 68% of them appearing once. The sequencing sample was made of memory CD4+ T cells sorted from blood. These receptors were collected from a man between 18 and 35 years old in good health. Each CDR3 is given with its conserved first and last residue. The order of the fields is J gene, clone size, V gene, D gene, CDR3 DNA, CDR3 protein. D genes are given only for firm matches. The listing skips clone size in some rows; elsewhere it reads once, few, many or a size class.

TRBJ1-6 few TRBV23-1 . TGCGCCAGCAGTCAACCTCCGGGGGGGGTTTCACCCCTCCACTTT CASSQPPGGVSPLHF
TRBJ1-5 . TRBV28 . TGTGCCAGCGGACGGAGCAATCAGCCCCAGCATTTT CASGRSNQPQHF
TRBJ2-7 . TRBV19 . TGTGCCAGTAGTATAGACAACAATGGGGCCTACGAGCAGTACTTC CASSIDNNGAYEQYF
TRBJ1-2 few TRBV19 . TGTGCCAGTAAGGCAGGGAACTATGGCTACACCTTC CASKAGNYGYTF
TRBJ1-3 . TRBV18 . TGTGCCAGCTCACCAGTCATCAACCGCTCTGGAAACACCATATATTTT CASSPVINRSGNTIYF
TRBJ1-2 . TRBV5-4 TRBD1 TGTGCCAGCAGCTTCAGGGGGCAGAGGGTCTATGGCTACACCTTC CASSFRGQRVYGYTF
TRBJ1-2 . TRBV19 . TGTGCCAGTAGTAATCGCGATAACTATGGCTACACCTTC CASSNRDNYGYTF
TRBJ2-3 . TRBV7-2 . TGTGCCAGCAGCAAAGCCCAGGGAGGAGGAACAGATACGCAGTATTTT CASSKAQGGGTDTQYF
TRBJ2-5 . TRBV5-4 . TGTGCCAGCTCTATTAGGGGACGCCAAGAGACCCAGTACTTC CASSIRGRQETQYF
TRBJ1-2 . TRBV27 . TGTGCCAGCGGGGCAGGGGTGGACCTCTCTATGGGCTACACCTTC CASGAGVDLSMGYTF
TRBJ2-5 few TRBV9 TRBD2 TGTGCCAGCAGCGTGAGCGGGATGGAGAGAGAGACCCAGTACTTC CASSVSGMERETQYF
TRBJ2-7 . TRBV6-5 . TGTGCCAGCAGTATTATGCTCCACGGCGAGCAGTACTTC CASSIMLHGEQYF
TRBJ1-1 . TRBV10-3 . TGTGCCATCAGCAGAGGCCCGGACAACCCTGAAGCTTTCTTT CAISRGPDNPEAFF